One sample yielded the 9 T cell receptor beta chains listed below, sequenced in a study of control samples from healthy donors and cancer patients. TCRdb's table, derived via immunoSEQ multiplex PCR, lists solely in-frame clones and lacks some. The sample records roughly 100,000 clones, 90% to 95% being singletons. Input material: blood. The receptors were gathered from a woman aged 18-35 years in good health.

The chain links TRBV3-1 (or the pseudogene TRBV3-2) to TRBJ2-7, with D tentatively TRBD1 (5 bases). The CDR3 contains 15 residues. Trimming shortened V by 6 bases and J by 2 bases, and 17 bases separated the two germline ends. CDR1 and CDR2 from the germline V gene are LGHDT and YNNKEL (reference sequence). CDR3 bases: TGTGCCAGCAGGGACACCACGAAGTCGACCTACGAGCAGTACTTC. Its protein is CASRDTTKSTYEQYF.

The gene calls are TRBV7-2 and TRBJ2-3; D is unresolved. The CDR3 is made up of 15 amino acids. Germline V gene data show CDR1 as SGHTA and CDR2 as FQGNSA. V was shortened by 1 base and J by 0 bases, with 8 bases between the two germline ends. The CDR3 spells CASSLVSTSTDTQYF. CDR3 nucleotide sequence: TGTGCCAGCAGCTTAGTATCCACCAGCACAGATACGCAGTATTTT.

The V call is TRBV11-3, the J call TRBJ2-5; 9 nucleotides agree with TRBD1. The CDR3 totals 16 residues. V shed 5 bases, J shed 5 bases, and the junction held 12 bases outside the gene matches. From germline, CDR1 is SGHNT and CDR2 YENEEA. The CDR3 spells CASSPGQGGWTETQYF. The CDR3 region has the DNA TGTGCCAGCAGCCCGGGACAGGGAGGGTGGACGGAGACCCAGTACTTC.

The chain is built from TRBV10-3 and TRBJ2-1, with D perhaps TRBD1 (6 bases). Germline V lookup: CDR1 ENHRY, CDR2 SYGVKD. Trimming took off 4 bases at V and 5 bases at J, with 6 bases between the two ends. The CDR3 extends over 12 amino acids. This CDR3 reads CAISGDNNEQFF. CDR3 nucleotides: TGTGCCATCAGTGGGGACAACAATGAGCAGTTCTTC.

The V and J genes are TRBV6-5 and TRBJ1-1; D remains ambiguous. The CDR3 runs to 15 residues. The ends were cut back, 0 bases at V and 4 bases at J, with 12 bases in the middle. In germline, CDR1 is MNHEY, CDR2 SVGAGI. The CDR3 nucleotides read TGTGCCAGCAGTTACTCGACGGGTTTGTTCACTGAAGCTTTCTTT. It translates to CASSYSTGLFTEAFF.

The chain has TRBV6-5 and TRBJ1-1, with no clear D. CDR1 is MNHEY and CDR2 is SVGAGI in the germline V gene. Between the trimmed V and J ends, which lost 4 bases and 2 bases, there was a span of 8 bases. CDR3 length equals 13 residues. This CDR3 reads CASSFSTNTEAFF. The CDR3 DNA reads as TGTGCCAGCAGTTTCAGCACTAACACTGAAGCTTTCTTT.

The chain links TRBV7-9 to TRBJ2-7; a possible D gene is TRBD2 (5 bases). The CDR3 has 13 amino acids. Germline V gene sequence: CDR1 SEHNR, CDR2 FQNEAQ (reference sequence). Trimming took off 1 base at V and 7 bases at J, with 11 bases between the two ends. The CDR3 DNA reads as TGTGCCAGCAGCTTAGGGACTTCTGGGGAGCAGTACTTC. Translated, it gives CASSLGTSGEQYF.

The chain couples TRBV6-1 to TRBJ1-2, with D possibly TRBD1 on 5 matching bases. The CDR3 is 17 residues long. Germline CDR1 is MNHNS and CDR2 is SASEGT. With 1 base removed from V and 6 bases from J, the gap between germline ends came to 21 bases. CDR3 nucleotide sequence: TGTGCCAGCAGTGAAGACGTTCTCGGGGGTCGAGTTGATGGCTACACCTTC. Amino acid sequence: CASSEDVLGGRVDGYTF.

The CDR3 bases are TGCAGCGTAGCCGACAGGGTGGGGACTGAAGCTTTCTTT. It encodes CSVADRVGTEAFF. J is TRBJ1-1 and V is TRBV29-1; TRBD1 agrees at 7 bases. J gave up 5 bases and V 6 bases, and 9 bases lay outside the gene matches. Germline CDR1 and CDR2: SQVTM and ANQGSEA. The CDR3 sequence is 13 residues long.